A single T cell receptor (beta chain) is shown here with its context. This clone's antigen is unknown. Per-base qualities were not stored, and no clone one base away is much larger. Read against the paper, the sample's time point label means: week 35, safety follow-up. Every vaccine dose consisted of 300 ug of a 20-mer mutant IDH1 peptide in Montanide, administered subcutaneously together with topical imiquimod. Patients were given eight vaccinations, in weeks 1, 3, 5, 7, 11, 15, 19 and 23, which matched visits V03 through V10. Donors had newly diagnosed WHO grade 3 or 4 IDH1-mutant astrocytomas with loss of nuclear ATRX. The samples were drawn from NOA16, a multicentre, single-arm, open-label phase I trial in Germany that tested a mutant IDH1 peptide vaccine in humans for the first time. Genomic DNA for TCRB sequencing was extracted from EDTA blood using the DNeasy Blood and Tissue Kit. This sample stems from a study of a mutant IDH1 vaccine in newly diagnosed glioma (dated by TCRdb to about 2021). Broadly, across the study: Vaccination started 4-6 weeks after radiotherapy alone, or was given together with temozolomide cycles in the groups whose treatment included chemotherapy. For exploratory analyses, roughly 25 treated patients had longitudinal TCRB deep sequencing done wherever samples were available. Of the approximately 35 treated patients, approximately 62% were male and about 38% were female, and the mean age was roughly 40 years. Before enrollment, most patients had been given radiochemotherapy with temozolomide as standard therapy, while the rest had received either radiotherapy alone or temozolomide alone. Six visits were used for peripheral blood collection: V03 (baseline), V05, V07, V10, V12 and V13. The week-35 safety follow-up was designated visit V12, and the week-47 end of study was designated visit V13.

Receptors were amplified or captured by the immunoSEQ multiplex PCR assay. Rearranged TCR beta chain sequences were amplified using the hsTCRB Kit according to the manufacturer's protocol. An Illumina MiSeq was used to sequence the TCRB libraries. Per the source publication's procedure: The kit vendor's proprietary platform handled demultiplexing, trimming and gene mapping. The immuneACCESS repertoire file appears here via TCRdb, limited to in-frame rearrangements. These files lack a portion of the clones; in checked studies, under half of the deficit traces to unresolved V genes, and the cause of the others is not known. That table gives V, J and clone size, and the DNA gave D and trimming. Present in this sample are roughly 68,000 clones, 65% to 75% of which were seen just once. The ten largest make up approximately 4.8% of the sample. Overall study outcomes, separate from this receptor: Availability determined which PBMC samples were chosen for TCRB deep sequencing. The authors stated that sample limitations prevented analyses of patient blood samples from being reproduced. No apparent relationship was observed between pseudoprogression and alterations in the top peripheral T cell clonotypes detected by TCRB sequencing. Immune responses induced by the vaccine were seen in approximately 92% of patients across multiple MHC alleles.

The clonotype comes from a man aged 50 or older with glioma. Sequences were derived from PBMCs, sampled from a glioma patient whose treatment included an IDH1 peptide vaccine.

The CDR3: CASSPTSRSTDTQYF. At the DNA level, the sequence is TGTGCCAGCAGCCCGACTAGCAGGAGCACAGATACGCAGTATTTT. The chain joins TRBV9 to TRBJ2-3, and 7 bases in between align with TRBD2. The CDR3 starts with the cysteine, ends with the phenylalanine, and has 15 residues. The DNA shown is the 45-base CDR3, in frame from base 1. CDR1 and CDR2 are drawn from the germline V gene: SGDLS, YYNGEE. V is pruned by 4 bases and J by 0 bases, leaving 5 bases of the junction without a gene match. Outside the CDR3, residues come from the reference TRBV9 and TRBJ2-3 proteins, so the full variable domain is: DSGVTQTPKHLITATGQRVTLRCSPRSGDLSVYWYQQSLDQGLQFLIQYYNGEERAKGNILERFSAQQFPDLHSELNLSSLELGDSALYFCASSPTSRSTDTQYFGPGTRLTVL.